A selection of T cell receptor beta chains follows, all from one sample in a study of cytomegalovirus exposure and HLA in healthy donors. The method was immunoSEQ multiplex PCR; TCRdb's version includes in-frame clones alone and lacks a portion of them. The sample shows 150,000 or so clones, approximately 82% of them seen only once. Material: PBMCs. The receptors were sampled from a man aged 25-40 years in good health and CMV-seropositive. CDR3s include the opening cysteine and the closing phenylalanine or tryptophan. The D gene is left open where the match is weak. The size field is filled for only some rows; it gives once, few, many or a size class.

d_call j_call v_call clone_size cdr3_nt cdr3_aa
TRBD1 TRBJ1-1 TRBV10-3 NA TGTGCCACCGACGACAGGGTCTCGGAAACTCTCAATCCAGACACTGAAGCTTTCTTT CATDDRVSETLNPDTEAFF
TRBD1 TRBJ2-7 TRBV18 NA TGTGCCAGCTCAGAAAAACAGGGGGCGAATGAGCAGTACTTC CASSEKQGANEQYF
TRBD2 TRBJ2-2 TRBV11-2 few TGTGCCAGCAGCTTAGACCGGGGACTAGCGGTAAACACCGGGGAGCTGTTTTTT CASSLDRGLAVNTGELFF
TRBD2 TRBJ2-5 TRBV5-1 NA TGCGCCAGCAGCTTGCCTAGCGGGGGTACAGAGACCCAGTACTTC CASSLPSGGTETQYF
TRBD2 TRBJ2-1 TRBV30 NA TGTGCCTGGAGTGGGCTAGCGGGGGCCCTCAATGAGCAGTTCTTC CAWSGLAGALNEQFF
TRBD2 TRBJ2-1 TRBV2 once TGTGCCAGCGGGGGGGGAGGAGGGAGCTCCTACAATGAGCAGTTCTTC CASGGGGGSSYNEQFF
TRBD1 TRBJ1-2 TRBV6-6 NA TGTGCCAGCAGTCCACCCGGGACAGGACCCTCTCCCTTC CASSPPGTGPSPF
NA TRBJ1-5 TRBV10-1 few TGCGCCAGCACCAGGATAAGCAATCAACCCCAGCATTTT CASTRISNQPQHF
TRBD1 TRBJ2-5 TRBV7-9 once TGTGCCAGCAGCTCGGGACAGCCCGGACAAGAGACCCAGTACTTC CASSSGQPGQETQYF
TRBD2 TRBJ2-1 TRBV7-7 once TGTGCCAGCAGCTTAGGACTAGCGGGATACAATGAGCAGTTCTTC CASSLGLAGYNEQFF
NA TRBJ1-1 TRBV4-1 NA TGCGCCAGCAGCCAAGAAGGGGTGGGTGAAGCTTTCTTT CASSQEGVGEAFF
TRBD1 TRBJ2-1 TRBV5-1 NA TGCGCCAGCTTACCGGGACAGGGGGTCGATGAGCAGTTCTTC CASLPGQGVDEQFF
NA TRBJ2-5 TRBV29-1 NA TGCAGCGCCTCAGCGGGCAGAGAGACCCAGTACTTC CSASAGRETQYF
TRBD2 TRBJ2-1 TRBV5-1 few TGCGCCAGCAGCGGGCGGGGGGACAATGAGCAGTTCTTC CASSGRGDNEQFF